The 30 T cell receptor beta chains listed next were all sequenced from one sample in a study of shared clonotypes between healthy human individuals. Naive CD8 populations comprised CD45RO-negative cells positively selected for CCR7, excluding terminally differentiated effector memory CD45RA+ cells. Using immunoSEQ multiplex PCR, the repertoire was profiled, and TCRdb retains in-frame clones only, with some absent. This table holds hundreds of thousands of clones, around 96% found once. The sample was naive CD8+ T cells sorted from blood. The receptors come from a woman in her twenties or thirties in good health.

This chain joins TRBV10-2 and TRBJ2-7; no firm D call. Trimming stripped 4 bases from V and 0 bases from J, with 7 bases between. The V gene's germline CDR1 is WSHSY and CDR2 SAAADI. CDR3 length equals 13 residues. The CDR3 DNA reads as TGCGCCAGCAGTGTCAAGAGCTCCTACGAGCAGTACTTC. Protein: CASSVKSSYEQYF.

The chain has TRBV28 and TRBJ2-1; 7 nucleotides line up with TRBD1. J gave up 10 bases and V 3 bases, and 9 bases lay outside the gene matches. The CDR3 is 14 amino acids. Germline-derived CDR1 and CDR2 are MDHEN and SYDVKM. In DNA, the CDR3 is TGTGCCAGCAGTTTTGGGGCAGGGGGTCGGGAGCAGTTCTTC. It is translated as CASSFGAGGREQFF.

V and J are TRBV29-1 and TRBJ2-7; D unclear. In germline, CDR1 is SQVTM, CDR2 ANQGSEA. With 3 bases removed from V and 2 bases from J, the gap between germline ends came to 14 bases. The CDR3 runs to 14 residues. CDR3 bases: TGCAGCGTTGAGTCGGAAAGAGGAACCTACGAGCAGTACTTC. Translation gives CSVESERGTYEQYF.

The chain carries TRBV4-1 and TRBJ1-2, with a possible D match to TRBD1 (5 bases). V lost 1 base, J lost 6 bases, and 15 bases lay in between. Germline CDR1 and CDR2: MGHRA and YSYEKL. The CDR3 totals 15 residues. The CDR3 loop reads CASSQAMRGGDGYTF. The CDR3 DNA sequence: TGCGCCAGCAGCCAAGCGATGAGGGGCGGCGATGGCTACACCTTC.

CDR3 in amino acids: CASSRPSSYEQYF. The CDR3 DNA reads as TGTGCCAGCAGCCGTCCCAGCTCCTACGAGCAGTACTTC. J is TRBJ2-7 and V is TRBV7-8; D is uncertain. CDR3 length: 13 residues. Germline assignment: CDR1 SGHVS and CDR2 FQNEAQ. V shed 5 bases and J shed 0 bases, with 8 bases lying between them.

J is TRBJ1-5 and V is TRBV27; D unresolved. The ends were cut back, 6 bases at V and 0 bases at J, with 18 bases in the middle. There are 17 residues in the CDR3. Germline CDR1 reads MNHEY; CDR2 reads SMNVEV (reference sequence). This chain's CDR3 is CASSLTASLYSNQPQHF. In DNA form, the CDR3 reads TGTGCCAGCAGCCTAACAGCCAGCCTCTATAGCAATCAGCCCCAGCATTTT.

V usage is TRBV27 and J usage is TRBJ2-1, with 9 bases matching TRBD2. Germline CDR1 MNHEY, CDR2 SMNVEV (reference sequence). The CDR3 spans 15 residues. The ends lost 2 bases at V and 6 bases at J; junction bases unmatched: 5. CDR3 DNA sequence: TGTGCCAGCAGTTTAGCGGGAGGGCCGAGCAATGAGCAGTTCTTC. Translation: CASSLAGGPSNEQFF.

The gene calls are TRBV27 and TRBJ2-1, with 8 bases aligning to TRBD2. CDR1 and CDR2 from the germline V gene are MNHEY and SMNVEV (reference sequence). The CDR3 length is 15 residues. The CDR3 region is CAIKPNGLARYEQFF. CDR3 DNA: TGTGCAATTAAACCAAACGGACTAGCAAGATATGAGCAGTTCTTC.

The chain joins TRBV5-1 to TRBJ1-3; D gene unclear. Germline assignment: CDR1 SGHRS and CDR2 YFSETQ. V was pared by 5 bases and J by 0 bases, with 12 bases between. This CDR3 is 15 amino acids long. In nucleotides, the CDR3 is TGCGCCAGCAGATCGGACGGCCGCTCTGGAAACACCATATATTTT. The encoded protein is CASRSDGRSGNTIYF. Full variable domain (remainder filled in from reference TRBV5-1 and TRBJ1-3): KAGVTQTPRYLIKTRGQQVTLSCSPISGHRSVSWYQQTPGQGLQFLFEYFSETQRNKGNFPGRFSGRQFSNSRSEMNVSTLELGDSALYLCASRSDGRSGNTIYFGEGSWLTVV.

This clone appeared a single time. The chain uses TRBV19 and TRBJ2-7, with 12 positions matching TRBD2. With 3 bases clipped from V and 7 bases from J, the junction kept 10 bases outside the gene matches. CDR3 length: 16 residues. Germline V gene sequence: CDR1 LNHDA, CDR2 SQIVND (reference sequence). DNA of the CDR3: TGTGCCAGTAGTATTGGGCGACTAGCGGGAGCGGAGGAGCAGTACTTC. This encodes CASSIGRLAGAEEQYF.

V and J are TRBV13 and TRBJ2-1; D gene uncertain. Germline assignment: CDR1 PRHDT and CDR2 FYEKMQ (reference sequence). The CDR3 spans 14 residues. The germline V and J ends were trimmed by 5 bases and 4 bases, with 12 bases remaining between them. CDR3 nucleotides: TGTGCCAGCAGCCATCAAAGATTATACAATGAGCAGTTCTTC. The encoded protein is CASSHQRLYNEQFF.

This clone was seen a few times. This chain links TRBV30 with TRBJ2-2; weak D call: TRBD2 (5 bases). The CDR3 loop spans 13 amino acids. The germline V gene has CDR1 GTSNPN and CDR2 SVGIG (reference sequence). V was trimmed by 8 bases and J by 6 bases, leaving 16 bases between them. CDR3 sequence: CATAEGWAGELFF. CDR3 in DNA: TGTGCCACCGCCGAGGGTTGGGCCGGGGAGCTGTTTTTT.

The CDR3 region has the DNA TGTGCCAGCAGTCAGGACCAGGGGCCTGGAAACACCATATATTTT. Its translation is CASSQDQGPGNTIYF. This chain links TRBV5-6 with TRBJ1-3; TRBD1 might be the D (6 bases). The V end was cut by 5 bases, the J end by 2 bases, with 14 bases between. The CDR3 length is 15 residues. From germline, CDR1 is SGHDT and CDR2 YYEEEE.

The chain joins TRBV28 to TRBJ1-1; D uncertain. This CDR3 is built from 15 residues. Germline lookup yields CDR1 MDHEN and CDR2 SYDVKM. Trimming removed 7 bases from V and 0 bases from J, with 15 bases in between. The chain's CDR3 is CASTSVTNLNTEAFF. The CDR3 coding sequence is TGTGCCAGCACTTCTGTCACTAACTTGAACACTGAAGCTTTCTTT.

V is TRBV7-2 and J is TRBJ2-2; 7 positions agree with TRBD2. Germline CDR1 reads SGHTA; CDR2 reads FQGNSA. V shed 7 bases and J 5 bases; nucleotides not matched to a gene: 4. This CDR3 is built from 13 residues. CDR3 bases: TGTGCCAGCACCCTAGCGGTGACCGGGGAGCTGTTTTTT. It yields the protein CASTLAVTGELFF.

The chain links TRBV5-4 to TRBJ2-5; D is perhaps TRBD2 (6 bases). The better agreement between TRBJ2-7 and the DNA end casts doubt on the J call. CDR1 is SGHNT, CDR2 YYREEE, per germline (reference sequence). The CDR3 runs 11 residues. The CDR3 sequence: CASSEGLEQYF. In nucleotides, the CDR3 is TGTGCCAGCAGCGAGGGACTCGAGCAGTACTTC.

Only one count was recorded for this clone. The chain joins TRBV27 to TRBJ2-3, with 8 bases lining up with TRBD1. Per the germline V gene, CDR1 is MNHEY and CDR2 is SMNVEV (reference sequence). The V segment lost 2 bases and the J segment 3 bases; nucleotides outside the gene matches: 4. CDR3 length: 15 residues. Here the CDR3 reads CASSLGDRWTDTQYF. Written as DNA, the CDR3 is TGTGCCAGCAGTTTAGGGGACAGGTGGACAGATACGCAGTATTTT.

The chain links TRBV2 to TRBJ2-5; a possible D gene is TRBD2 (5 bases). The CDR3 length is 18 residues. The V gene lost 3 bases and the J gene lost 1 base, with 21 bases spanning the gap. The germline V gene encodes CDR1 SNHLY and CDR2 FYNNEI. CDR3 nucleotide sequence: TGTGCCAGCAGTGAGCGACCACTACTAGTGCGGCTCCAAGAGACCCAGTACTTC. It is translated as CASSERPLLVRLQETQYF.

This chain uses TRBV2 with TRBJ1-4, with TRBD1 as a possible D gene (5 bases). The CDR3 loop spans 15 amino acids. Germline loops: CDR1 SNHLY, CDR2 FYNNEI. V was cut by 6 bases and J by 5 bases, with 16 bases left in between. CDR3 sequence: CASRADRDGNEKLFF. CDR3 nucleotide sequence: TGTGCCAGCAGAGCTGACCGGGACGGAAATGAAAAACTGTTTTTT.

The rearrangement joins TRBV28 to TRBJ1-1; D is unresolved. From germline, CDR1 is MDHEN and CDR2 SYDVKM. CDR3 size: 16 residues. Trimming took 1 base from V and 0 from J, leaving 12 bases between them. CDR3 coding DNA: TGTGCCAGCAGTTTATCCTTGTGGGGAATGAACACTGAAGCTTTCTTT. Protein sequence: CASSLSLWGMNTEAFF.

The V gene is TRBV29-1, the J gene TRBJ2-1; 10 nucleotides match TRBD2. This CDR3 has 15 residues. The germline gives CDR1 SQVTM, CDR2 ANQGSEA. J gave up 0 bases and V 8 bases, and 7 bases lay outside the gene matches. CDR3: CSILGTSDSYNEQFF. Written as DNA, the CDR3 is TGCAGCATATTAGGGACTAGCGACTCCTACAATGAGCAGTTCTTC.

The chain is built from TRBV7-9 and TRBJ2-1; D perhaps matches TRBD2 (5 bases). This CDR3 has 14 residues. V lost 9 bases and J 0 bases, leaving 12 bases between the germline ends. The germline V gene encodes CDR1 SEHNR and CDR2 FQNEAQ (reference sequence). CDR3 nucleotide sequence: TGTGCCAGTTCAACGGGGAGCTCCTACAATGAGCAGTTCTTC. Encoded protein: CASSTGSSYNEQFF.

The V call is TRBV5-6, the J call TRBJ2-7; tentative D call: TRBD2 (6 bases). V lost 0 bases and J lost 3, with 16 bases in between. This CDR3 is built from 16 residues. CDR1 is SGHDT and CDR2 is YYEEEE in the germline V gene. The DNA for the CDR3 is TGTGCCAGCAGCTTGGGGTCTTGGGGGGAGAGCTACGAGCAGTACTTC. Its translation: CASSLGSWGESYEQYF. Full variable domain (missing parts from reference TRBV5-6 and TRBJ2-7): DAGVTQSPTHLIKTRGQQVTLRCSPKSGHDTVSWYQQALGQGPQFIFQYYEEEERQRGNFPDRFSGHQFPNYSSELNVNALLLGDSALYLCASSLGSWGESYEQYFGPGTRLTVT.

This chain uses TRBV29-1 with TRBJ2-1; TRBD1 matches 10 bases. Germline trimming cut 8 bases from V and 9 bases from J; bases unmatched to any gene: 13. This CDR3 region has 14 residues. Per the germline V gene, CDR1 is SQVTM and CDR2 is ANQGSEA. The CDR3: CSTNRRDRGVEQFF. CDR3 bases: TGCAGCACAAACCGGAGGGACAGGGGCGTTGAGCAGTTCTTC.

The rearrangement uses TRBV5-4 and TRBJ2-7; D is undetermined. Deletions cut 3 bases from V and 0 bases from J, with 4 bases between. The CDR3 covers 12 residues. The germline V gene has CDR1 SGHNT and CDR2 YYREEE (reference sequence). The DNA of the CDR3 is TGTGCCAGCAGCTCGAACTCCTACGAGCAGTACTTC. Translated: CASSSNSYEQYF.

In the case of this clone: The same CDR3 is also encoded by other DNA sequences in this sample. Here the CDR3 DNA reads TGCGCCAGCAGCCAAGGGGGGTACAATGAGCAGTTCTTC. Encoded protein: CASSQGGYNEQFF. The genes are TRBV4-1 and TRBJ2-1; D possibly matches TRBD1 or TRBD2 (5 bases each). V was pared by 1 base and J by 4 bases, with 5 bases between. Germline V gives CDR1 MGHRA, CDR2 YSYEKL. The CDR3 sequence is 13 residues long.

The V and J genes are TRBV13 and TRBJ2-2, with no clear D. Germline CDR1 and CDR2: PRHDT and FYEKMQ (reference sequence). Trimming removed 5 bases from V and 5 bases from J, with 6 bases in between. CDR3 length: 12 residues. The CDR3 DNA is TGTGCCAGCAGCCCTCCGACCGGGGAGCTGTTTTTT. Protein sequence: CASSPPTGELFF.

The rearrangement joins TRBV27 to TRBJ2-7, with 10 bases fitting TRBD2. The germline V gene encodes CDR1 MNHEY and CDR2 SMNVEV (reference sequence). V lost 5 bases to trimming and J lost 2 bases; unmatched junction nucleotides: 3. The CDR3 runs 14 residues. CDR3 DNA sequence: TGTGCCAGCAGTATTCTAGCGGGAGCCTACGAGCAGTACTTC. Encoded protein: CASSILAGAYEQYF.

The genes are TRBV4-1 and TRBJ2-7, with no clear D. Germline CDR1 is MGHRA and CDR2 is YSYEKL. V gave up 0 bases and J gave up 7 bases, with 13 bases separating them. The CDR3 is 14 residues long. CDR3 in amino acids: CASSQDLGQGEQYF. CDR3 sequence (DNA): TGCGCCAGCAGCCAAGATCTAGGTCAAGGAGAGCAGTACTTC.

The chain has TRBV7-6 and TRBJ2-2; no clear D gene. V dropped 0 bases and J dropped 0 bases, with 14 bases sitting between them. The germline V gene encodes CDR1 SGHVS and CDR2 FNYEAQ. The CDR3 has 18 amino acids. The CDR3 nucleotides are TGTGCCAGCAGCTTAGCTTCCAGCCCATACGCGAACACCGGGGAGCTGTTTTTT. This sequence encodes CASSLASSPYANTGELFF. The full variable domain, in which reference TRBV7-6 and TRBJ2-2 provide the parts outside the CDR3, is GAGVSQSPRYKVTKRGQDVALRCDPISGHVSLYWYRQALGQGPEFLTYFNYEAQQDKSGLPNDRFSAERPEGSISTLTIQRTEQRDSAMYRCASSLASSPYANTGELFFGEGSRLTVL.